The rows below give T cell receptor beta chains drawn from one sample of a study of blood T cells in healthy people across ages. TCRdb re-called the 5' RACE reads through MiXCR, storing one row per CDR3 protein. The sample carries around 800,000 distinct CDR3 sequences, more than 35% recorded once. Source material: blood. Every receptor here comes from a man older than 75 in good health. CDR3s include the opening cysteine and the closing phenylalanine or tryptophan. The D gene is left open where the match is weak. Where a row states a size, it is once, few, many or the class of an expanded clone; other rows omit it.

>NA|TRBD1|TRBJ1-6|TRBV7-2
CASSSTGTGGSPLHF
TGTGCCAGCAGCTCGACCGGGACAGGAGGTTCACCCCTCCACTTT
>NA|TRBD1|TRBJ2-3|TRBV2
CASVGVTGTSAQYF
TGTGCCAGCGTGGGAGTGACAGGGACATCCGCGCAGTATTTT
>NA|NA|TRBJ2-7|TRBV5-1
CASSSFADQDEQYF
TGCGCCAGCAGTTCCTTCGCCGATCAGGACGAGCAGTACTTC
>few|TRBD1|TRBJ2-1|TRBV27
CASRGDRANRWEANEQFF
TGTGCCAGCAGGGGGGACAGGGCGAATCGATGGGAGGCCAATGAGCAGTTCTTC
>NA|TRBD1|TRBJ2-3|TRBV28
CASSFYPGTGVSDTQYF
TGTGCCAGCAGTTTTTATCCCGGGACAGGGGTCTCAGATACGCAGTATTTT
>NA|TRBD1|TRBJ2-5|TRBV7-2
CASSPRDRGRNEQYF
TGTGCCAGCAGCCCAAGGGACAGGGGGCGGAATGAGCAGTACTTC
>once|TRBD1|TRBJ2-5|TRBV12-3/TRBV12-4
CASRAWTGVEGETQYF
TGTGCCAGCAGGGCCTGGACAGGGGTGGAGGGAGAGACCCAGTACTTC
>NA|NA|TRBJ2-5|TRBV28
CASRPKKEMAQYF
TGTGCCAGCAGGCCAAAAAAAGAGATGGCCCAGTACTTC
>many|NA|TRBJ2-5|TRBV7-6
CASSLVGTLTEETQYF
TGTGCCAGCAGCTTAGTAGGGACACTTACCGAAGAGACCCAGTACTTC
>NA|TRBD1|TRBJ2-2|TRBV28
CASSRQGPGELFF
TGTGCCAGCAGTCGACAGGGACCCGGGGAGCTGTTTTTT
>few|NA|TRBJ2-2|TRBV25-1
CASTSDSVKRNTGELFF
TGTGCCAGCACCAGCGACTCCGTAAAGAGGAACACCGGGGAGCTGTTTTTT
>once|NA|TRBJ2-1|TRBV20-1
CSTRGGQGAYNEQFF
TGCAGTACTAGAGGGGGGCAGGGGGCCTACAATGAGCAGTTCTTC
>NA|NA|TRBJ2-7|TRBV10-3
CAISGQRDDEQYF
TGTGCCATCAGTGGTCAAAGGGACGACGAGCAGTACTTC
>NA|TRBD2|TRBJ2-3|TRBV27
CASRREGGRDTQYF
TGTGCCAGCAGACGGGAGGGTGGTAGGGATACGCAGTATTTT
>few|NA|TRBJ2-3|TRBV20-1
CSARESGVAAQYF
TGCAGTGCTAGAGAGTCCGGCGTAGCGGCGCAGTATTTT
>NA|NA|TRBJ2-7|TRBV29-1
CSVERDNFEQYF
TGCAGCGTTGAAAGGGACAATTTCGAGCAGTACTTC
>NA|NA|TRBJ2-5|TRBV20-1
CSASPPTGLEKEQYF
TGCAGTGCTAGCCCCCCCACGGGCCTAGAGAAGGAGCAGTACTTC
>few|NA|TRBJ1-2|TRBV7-2
CASSITYGILEGYTF
TGTGCCAGCAGCATAACTTATGGGATCCTGGAAGGCTACACCTTC
>many|NA|TRBJ2-3|TRBV28
CASSVTGVGDTQYF
TGTGCCAGCAGCGTGACCGGGGTGGGAGATACGCAGTATTTT
>NA|NA|TRBJ1-6|TRBV7-2
CASTISRGGSPLHF
TGTGCCAGCACCATATCACGAGGTGGTTCACCCCTCCACTTT
>NA|TRBD2|TRBJ2-5|TRBV7-8
CASSLAISSGSLYF
TGTGCCAGCAGCTTAGCGATTAGTAGCGGGAGTCTGTACTTC
>few|NA|TRBJ2-5|TRBV7-3
CASSRNGRVGTQYF
TGTGCCAGCAGCCGGAATGGCAGGGTCGGGACCCAGTACTTC
>few|NA|TRBJ2-1|TRBV6-2/TRBV6-3
CASTRGEGRYNEQFF
TGTGCCAGCACCAGGGGGGAGGGTAGGTACAATGAGCAGTTCTTC
>NA|TRBD1|TRBJ2-7|TRBV15
CATSRDQGASSYEQYF
TGTGCCACCAGCAGAGATCAGGGGGCGAGCTCCTACGAGCAGTACTTC
>NA|NA|TRBJ2-5|TRBV4-1
CVSSQVPRGSPETQYF
TGCGTCAGCAGCCAAGTCCCCCGAGGCAGTCCCGAGACCCAGTACTTC
>NA|TRBD1|TRBJ2-5|TRBV3-1
CASSRLDRENEQYF
TGTGCCAGCAGCCGTCTAGACAGGGAGAATGAGCAGTACTTC
>NA|NA|TRBJ1-2|TRBV29-1
CSGEDRRNYGYTF
TGCAGCGGTGAAGATCGACGTAACTATGGCTACACCTTC
>NA|TRBD2|TRBJ2-1|TRBV20-1
CSARLAGLGNEQFF
TGCAGTGCGCGTCTAGCGGGACTGGGGAATGAGCAGTTCTTC
>NA|TRBD2|TRBJ2-3|TRBV7-3
CVSSLGLDRTDTQYF
TGTGTCAGCAGCCTCGGACTAGATCGCACAGATACGCAGTATTTT
>few|TRBD2|TRBJ2-7|TRBV4-3
CASSQGPRASGTRAYEQYF
TGCGCCAGCAGCCAAGGCCCTCGGGCTAGCGGGACGAGGGCCTACGAGCAGTACTTC
>many|NA|TRBJ2-7|TRBV10-2
CASRSRDGSREQYF
TGCGCCAGCAGATCGAGGGACGGGAGTAGAGAGCAGTACTTC
>few|NA|TRBJ2-7|TRBV12-3/TRBV12-4
CASSFRMNSYEQYF
TGTGCCAGCAGTTTTCGGATGAACTCCTACGAGCAGTACTTC
>NA|NA|TRBJ1-5|TRBV12-3/TRBV12-4
CASSLQGQGNQPQHF
TGTGCCAGCAGTTTGCAGGGTCAAGGCAATCAGCCCCAGCATTTT
>NA|TRBD1|TRBJ2-5|TRBV7-9
CASSLGTGTNNEQYF
TGTGCCAGCAGCTTGGGGACAGGGACGAACAATGAGCAGTACTTC
>NA|TRBD2|TRBJ2-3|TRBV10-3
CAIKLAGGPDIDTQYF
TGTGCCATCAAACTAGCGGGAGGGCCTGATATAGATACGCAGTATTTT
>many|TRBD2|TRBJ2-3|TRBV7-9
CASSTGLAGSTDTQYF
TGTGCCAGCAGCACGGGACTAGCAGGTTCCACAGATACGCAGTATTTT
>NA|NA|TRBJ2-7|TRBV12-3/TRBV12-4
CASSLEELGKNEQYF
TGTGCCAGCAGTTTAGAGGAACTAGGGAAGAATGAGCAGTACTTC
>few|NA|TRBJ2-7|TRBV9
CASSPQAGAAYEQYF
TGTGCCAGCAGCCCCCAGGCGGGTGCTGCCTACGAGCAGTACTTC
>many|NA|TRBJ1-5|TRBV20-1
CSVGRGAGNQPQHF
TGCAGTGTAGGGAGGGGAGCCGGCAATCAGCCCCAGCATTTT
>few|TRBD2|TRBJ2-1|TRBV5-1
CASVPASGQINEQFF
TGCGCCAGCGTTCCCGCTAGCGGACAAATCAATGAGCAGTTCTTC
>many|TRBD2|TRBJ2-5|TRBV5-6
CASSSRGLAAQETQYF
TGTGCCAGCAGCTCACGGGGACTAGCGGCTCAAGAGACCCAGTACTTC
>NA|NA|TRBJ1-6|TRBV4-2
CASSQDLREMGSPLHF
TGTGCCAGCAGCCAAGACCTGAGAGAAATGGGATCACCCCTCCACTTT
>many|NA|TRBJ2-5|TRBV12-3/TRBV12-4
CASSLSDAQETQYF
TGTGCCAGCAGTTTGTCGGACGCCCAAGAGACCCAGTACTTC
>NA|NA|TRBJ2-1|TRBV25-1
CASSEPGPTVRQFF
TGTGCCAGCAGTGAACCGGGACCAACCGTCCGGCAGTTCTTC
>once|NA|TRBJ2-2|TRBV12-3/TRBV12-4
CASRPRASVDTGELFF
TGTGCCAGCAGGCCCAGGGCCTCGGTGGACACCGGGGAGCTGTTTTTT
>once|NA|TRBJ2-7|TRBV29-1
CSVATGRRVGERYF
TGCAGCGTCGCCACAGGGAGGAGGGTTGGGGAGCGGTACTTC
>once|TRBD2|TRBJ2-1|TRBV5-1
CASSLGAGESYNEQFF
TGCGCCAGCAGCTTGGGAGCGGGAGAGTCCTACAATGAGCAGTTCTTC
>many|TRBD2|TRBJ2-7|TRBV12-3/TRBV12-4
CASSPPSGRQQYF
TGTGCCAGCAGTCCCCCTAGCGGGAGGCAGCAGTACTTC
>NA|TRBD2|TRBJ2-5|TRBV12-3/TRBV12-4
CASSNGPSGSKETQYF
TGTGCCAGCAGCAATGGGCCTAGCGGGAGTAAAGAGACCCAGTACTTC
>NA|NA|TRBJ2-1|TRBV7-9
CASSRALDGYNEQFF
TGTGCCAGCAGCCGCGCCTTGGACGGATACAATGAGCAGTTCTTC
>NA|TRBD2|TRBJ2-3|TRBV10-3
CATSDPGGSGRFQDTQYF
TGTGCCACCAGCGACCCAGGGGGGAGCGGGAGGTTTCAAGATACGCAGTATTTT
>many|TRBD2|TRBJ2-1|TRBV2
CASNSGRGNEQFF
TGTGCCAGCAACAGCGGGAGGGGCAATGAGCAGTTCTTC